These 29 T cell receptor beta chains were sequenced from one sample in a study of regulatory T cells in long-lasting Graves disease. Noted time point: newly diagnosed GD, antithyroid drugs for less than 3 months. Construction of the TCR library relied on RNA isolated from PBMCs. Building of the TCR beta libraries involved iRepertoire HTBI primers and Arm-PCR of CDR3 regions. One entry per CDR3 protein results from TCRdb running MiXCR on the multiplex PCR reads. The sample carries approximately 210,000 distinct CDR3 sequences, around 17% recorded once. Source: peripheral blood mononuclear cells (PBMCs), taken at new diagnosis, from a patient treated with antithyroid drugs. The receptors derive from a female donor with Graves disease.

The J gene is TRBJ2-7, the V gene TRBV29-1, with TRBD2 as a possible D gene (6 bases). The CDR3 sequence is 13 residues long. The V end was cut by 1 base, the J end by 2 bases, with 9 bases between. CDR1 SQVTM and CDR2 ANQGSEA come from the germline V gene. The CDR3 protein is CSVEVGGTYEQYF. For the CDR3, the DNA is TGCAGCGTTGAAGTCGGGGGAACCTACGAGCAGTACTTC.

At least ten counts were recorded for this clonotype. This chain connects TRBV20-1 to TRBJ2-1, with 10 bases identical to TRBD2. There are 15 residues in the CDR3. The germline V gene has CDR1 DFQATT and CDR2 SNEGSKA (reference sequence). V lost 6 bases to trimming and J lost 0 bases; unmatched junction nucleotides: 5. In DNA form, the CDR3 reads TGCAGTGCAAGGACTAGCGGTAGCTCCTACAATGAGCAGTTCTTC. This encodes CSARTSGSSYNEQFF.

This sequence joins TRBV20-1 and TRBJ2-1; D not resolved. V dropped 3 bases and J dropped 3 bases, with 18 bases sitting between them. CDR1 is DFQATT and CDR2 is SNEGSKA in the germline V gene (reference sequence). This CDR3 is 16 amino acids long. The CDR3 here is CSARTPGANRYNEQFF. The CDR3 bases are TGCAGTGCTAGGACCCCTGGAGCGAACCGCTACAATGAGCAGTTCTTC.

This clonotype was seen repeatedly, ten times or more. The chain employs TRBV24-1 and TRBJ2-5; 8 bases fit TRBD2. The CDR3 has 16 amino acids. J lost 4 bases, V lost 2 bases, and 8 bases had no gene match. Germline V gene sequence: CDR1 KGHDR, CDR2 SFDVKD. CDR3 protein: CATSDSDPREGETQYF. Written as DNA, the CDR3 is TGTGCCACCAGTGATTCGGATCCCCGGGAGGGAGAGACCCAGTACTTC.

As DNA, the CDR3 is TGTGCCAGCCAGCAGGGCTCCTACGAGCAGTACTTC. As protein: CASQQGSYEQYF. The rearrangement uses TRBV2 and TRBJ2-7; perhaps TRBD1 as D (5 bases). This CDR3 has 12 amino acids. From germline, CDR1 is SNHLY and CDR2 FYNNEI. Trimming took 8 bases from V and 0 from J, leaving 8 bases between them.

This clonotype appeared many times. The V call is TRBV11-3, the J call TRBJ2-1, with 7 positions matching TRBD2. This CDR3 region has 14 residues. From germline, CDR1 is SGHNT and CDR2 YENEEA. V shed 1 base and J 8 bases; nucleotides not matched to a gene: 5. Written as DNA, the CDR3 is TGTGCCAGCAGCTTAGGCGGGAGCCCCCATGAGCAGTTCTTC. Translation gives CASSLGGSPHEQFF.

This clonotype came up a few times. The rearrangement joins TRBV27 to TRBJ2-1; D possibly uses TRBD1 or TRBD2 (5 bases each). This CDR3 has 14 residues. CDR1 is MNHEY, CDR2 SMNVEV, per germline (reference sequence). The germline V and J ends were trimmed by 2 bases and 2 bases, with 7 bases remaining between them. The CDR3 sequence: CASSLVGPYNEQFF. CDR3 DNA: TGTGCCAGCAGTTTAGTGGGACCCTACAATGAGCAGTTCTTC.

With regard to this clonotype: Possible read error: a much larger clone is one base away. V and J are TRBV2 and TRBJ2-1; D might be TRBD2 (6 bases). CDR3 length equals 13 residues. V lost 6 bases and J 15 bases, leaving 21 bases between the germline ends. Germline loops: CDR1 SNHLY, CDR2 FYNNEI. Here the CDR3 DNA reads TGTGCCAGCAGCCAAGAAATCCGGGACGGGGGGTTCTTC. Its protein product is CASSQEIRDGGFF.

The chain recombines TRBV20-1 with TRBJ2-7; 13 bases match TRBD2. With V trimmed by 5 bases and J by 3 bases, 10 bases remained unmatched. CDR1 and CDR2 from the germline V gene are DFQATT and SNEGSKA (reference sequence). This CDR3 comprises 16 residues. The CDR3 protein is CSAGTSGRAKGYEQYF. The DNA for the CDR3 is TGCAGTGCTGGCACTAGCGGGAGGGCCAAGGGCTACGAGCAGTACTTC.

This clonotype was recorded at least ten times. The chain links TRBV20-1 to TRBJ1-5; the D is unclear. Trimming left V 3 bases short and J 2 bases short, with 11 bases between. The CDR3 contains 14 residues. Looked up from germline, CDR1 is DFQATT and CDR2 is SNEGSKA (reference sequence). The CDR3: CSASSGGGNQPQHF. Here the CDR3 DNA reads TGCAGTGCTAGTTCGGGTGGGGGCAATCAGCCCCAGCATTTT.

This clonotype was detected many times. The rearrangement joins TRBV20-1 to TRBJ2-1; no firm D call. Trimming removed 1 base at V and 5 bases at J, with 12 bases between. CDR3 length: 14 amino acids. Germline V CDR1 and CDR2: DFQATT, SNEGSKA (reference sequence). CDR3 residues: CSARVSRTHNEQFF. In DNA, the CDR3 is TGCAGTGCTAGAGTTTCACGGACGCACAATGAGCAGTTCTTC.

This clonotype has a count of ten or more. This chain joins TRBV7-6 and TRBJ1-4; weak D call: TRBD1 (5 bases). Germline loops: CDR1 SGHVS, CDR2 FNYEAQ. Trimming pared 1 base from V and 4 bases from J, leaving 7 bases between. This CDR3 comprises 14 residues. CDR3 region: CASSLGGFNEKLFF. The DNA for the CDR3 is TGTGCCAGCAGCTTAGGGGGGTTTAATGAAAAACTGTTTTTT.

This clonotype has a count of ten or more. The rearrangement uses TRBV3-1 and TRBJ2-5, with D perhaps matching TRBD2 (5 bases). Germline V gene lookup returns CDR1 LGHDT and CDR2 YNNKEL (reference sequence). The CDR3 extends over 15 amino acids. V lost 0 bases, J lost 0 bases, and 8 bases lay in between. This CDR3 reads CASSQEGGYQETQYF. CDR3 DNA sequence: TGTGCCAGCAGCCAAGAGGGCGGGTACCAAGAGACCCAGTACTTC.

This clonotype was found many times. Here the CDR3 DNA reads TGTGCCAGCAGCCCGGATAGCGGGAGGGCCCCAGATACGCAGTATTTT. Amino acids: CASSPDSGRAPDTQYF. The gene calls are TRBV5-5 and TRBJ2-3; 11 nucleotides line up with TRBD2. Germline lookup yields CDR1 SGHKS and CDR2 YYEKEE (reference sequence). The CDR3 loop spans 16 amino acids. Trimming at V came to 4 bases and at J to 4 bases, leaving 8 bases not matched to a gene.

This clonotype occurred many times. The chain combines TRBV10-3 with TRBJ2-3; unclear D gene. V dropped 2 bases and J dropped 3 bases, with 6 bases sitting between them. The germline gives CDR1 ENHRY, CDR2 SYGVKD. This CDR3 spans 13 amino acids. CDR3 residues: CAISESWTDTQYF. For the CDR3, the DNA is TGTGCCATCAGTGAGAGTTGGACAGATACGCAGTATTTT.

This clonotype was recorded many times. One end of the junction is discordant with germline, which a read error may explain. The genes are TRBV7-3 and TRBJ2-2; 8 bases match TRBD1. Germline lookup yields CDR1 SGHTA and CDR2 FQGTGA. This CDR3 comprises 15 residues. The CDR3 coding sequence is TGTGCCAGCAGCGACCAGGGGGCGAATACCGGGGAGCTGTTTTTT. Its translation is CASSDQGANTGELFF.

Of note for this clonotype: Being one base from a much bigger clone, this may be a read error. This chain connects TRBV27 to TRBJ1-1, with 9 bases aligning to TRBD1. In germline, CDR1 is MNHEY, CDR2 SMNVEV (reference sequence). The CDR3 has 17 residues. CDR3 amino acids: CAGSLSPPGQGPTEAFF. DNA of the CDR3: TGTGCCGGCAGTTTATCCCCCCCGGGACAGGGTCCGACTGAAGCTTTCTTT.

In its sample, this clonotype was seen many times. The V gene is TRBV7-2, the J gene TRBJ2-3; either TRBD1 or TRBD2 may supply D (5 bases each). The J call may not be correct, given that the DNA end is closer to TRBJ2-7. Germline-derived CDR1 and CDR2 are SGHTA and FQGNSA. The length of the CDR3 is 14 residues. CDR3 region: CASSSGPLGYEQYF. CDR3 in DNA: TGTGCCAGCAGCTCGGGACCCCTTGGGTACGAGCAGTACTTC.

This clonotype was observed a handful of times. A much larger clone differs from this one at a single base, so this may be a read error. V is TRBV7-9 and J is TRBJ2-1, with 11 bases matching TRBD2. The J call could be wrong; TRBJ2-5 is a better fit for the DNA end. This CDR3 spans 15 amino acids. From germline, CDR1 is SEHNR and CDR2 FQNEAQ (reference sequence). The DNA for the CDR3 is TGTGCCAGCAGCGCGGCTAGCGGGAGGTCGCTGACCCAGTACTTC. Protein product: CASSAASGRSLTQYF.

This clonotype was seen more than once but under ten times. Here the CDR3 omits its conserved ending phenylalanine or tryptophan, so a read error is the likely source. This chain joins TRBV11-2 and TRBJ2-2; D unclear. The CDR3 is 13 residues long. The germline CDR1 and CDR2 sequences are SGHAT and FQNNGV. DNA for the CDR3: TGCGCCAGCAGCTTAGTTCCACGCGGGGAGCTGTTTCTT. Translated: CASSLVPRGELFL.

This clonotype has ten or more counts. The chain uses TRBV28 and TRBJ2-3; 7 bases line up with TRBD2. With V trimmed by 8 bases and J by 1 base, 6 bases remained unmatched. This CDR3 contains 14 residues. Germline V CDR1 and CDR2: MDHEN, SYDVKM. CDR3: CASGLGGGTDTQYF. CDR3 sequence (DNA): TGTGCCAGCGGACTAGGAGGCGGCACAGATACGCAGTATTTT.

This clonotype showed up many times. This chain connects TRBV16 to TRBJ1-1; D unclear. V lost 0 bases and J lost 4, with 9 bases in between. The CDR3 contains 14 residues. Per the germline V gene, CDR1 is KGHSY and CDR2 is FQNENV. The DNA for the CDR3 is TGTGCCAGCAGCCAATCGAAGGGAAGCACTGAAGCTTTCTTT. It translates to CASSQSKGSTEAFF.

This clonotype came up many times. The chain's CDR3 is CSVAAAAGSNTEAFF. CDR3 nucleotide sequence: TGCAGCGTTGCGGCCGCAGCCGGATCGAACACTGAAGCTTTCTTT. The chain links TRBV29-1 to TRBJ1-1; D call uncertain. The CDR3 contains 15 residues. Trimming left V 4 bases short and J 1 base short, with 16 bases between. The germline V gene encodes CDR1 SQVTM and CDR2 ANQGSEA.

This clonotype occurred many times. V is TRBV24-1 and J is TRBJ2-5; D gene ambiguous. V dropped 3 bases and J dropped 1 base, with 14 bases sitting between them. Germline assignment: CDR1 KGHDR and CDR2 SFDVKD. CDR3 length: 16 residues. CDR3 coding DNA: TGTGCCACCAGTGATCCCCGGGTAATTGCCCAAGAGACCCAGTACTTC. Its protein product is CATSDPRVIAQETQYF.

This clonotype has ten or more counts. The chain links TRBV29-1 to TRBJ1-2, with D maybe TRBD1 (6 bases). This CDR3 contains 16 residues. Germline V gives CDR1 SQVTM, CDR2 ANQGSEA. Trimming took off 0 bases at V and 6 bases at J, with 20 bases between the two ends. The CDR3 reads CSVEDQRGRPGDGYTF. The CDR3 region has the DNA TGCAGCGTTGAAGATCAACGGGGGCGTCCCGGTGATGGCTACACCTTC.

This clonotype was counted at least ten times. CDR3 amino acids: CASSLIGGQGSETQYF. The CDR3 DNA reads TGTGCCAGCAGCTTAATCGGGGGACAGGGAAGTGAGACCCAGTACTTC. This chain joins TRBV7-9 and TRBJ2-5, with 9 bases lining up with TRBD1. Looked up from germline, CDR1 is SEHNR and CDR2 is FQNEAQ (reference sequence). Trimming cost V 2 bases and J 5 bases; bases outside gene matches: 9. This CDR3 contains 16 residues.

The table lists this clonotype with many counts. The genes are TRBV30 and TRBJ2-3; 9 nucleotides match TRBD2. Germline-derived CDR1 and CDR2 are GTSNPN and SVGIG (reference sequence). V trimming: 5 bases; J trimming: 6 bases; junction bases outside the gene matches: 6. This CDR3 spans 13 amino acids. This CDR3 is CAWDRGGGDTQYF. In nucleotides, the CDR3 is TGTGCCTGGGATCGCGGGGGGGGGGATACGCAGTATTTT.

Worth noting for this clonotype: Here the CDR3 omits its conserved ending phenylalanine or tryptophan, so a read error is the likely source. CDR3 DNA sequence: TGCGCCAGCGCTTCCCAGGGGGGCACCTACGAGCAGTACTAC. It specifies CASASQGGTYEQYY. The chain carries TRBV5-1 and TRBJ2-7, with D possibly being TRBD1 (7 bases). The CDR3 sequence is 14 residues long. The germline CDR1 and CDR2 sequences are SGHRS and YFSETQ. V lost 7 bases and J lost 2, with 16 bases in between.

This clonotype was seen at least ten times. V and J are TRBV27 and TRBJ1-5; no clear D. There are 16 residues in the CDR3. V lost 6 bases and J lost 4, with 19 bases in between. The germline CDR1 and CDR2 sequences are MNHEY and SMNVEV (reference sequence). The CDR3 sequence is CASRPSYPGENQPQHF. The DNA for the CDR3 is TGTGCCAGCAGGCCAAGTTATCCCGGAGAAAATCAGCCCCAGCATTTT.